A selection of T cell receptor beta chains follows, all from one sample in a study of blood T cell repertoires in COVID-19. TCRdb's copy holds only in-frame clones and misses some; the assay was immunoSEQ multiplex PCR. The profile shows over 250,000 clones, about three quarters of them singletons. The sample consisted of peripheral blood. These TCRs come from a woman over 75 with acute or convalescent COVID-19. The CDR3 runs from the conserved cysteine through the conserved F or W. A D gene is named only where the DNA matches it firmly. Where a row states a size, it is once, few, many or the class of an expanded clone; other rows omit it.

d_gene: -
abundance: -
j_gene: TRBJ2-1
v_gene: TRBV5-1
CDR3aa: CASSLTGTPYNEQFF
CDR3nt: TGCGCCAGCAGCTTGACAGGGACCCCCTACAATGAGCAGTTCTTC

d_gene: -
abundance: few
j_gene: TRBJ2-1
v_gene: TRBV2
CDR3aa: CASTGQSARNEQFF
CDR3nt: TGTGCCAGCACAGGACAGTCAGCAAGAAATGAGCAGTTCTTC

d_gene: TRBD2
abundance: -
j_gene: TRBJ2-7
v_gene: TRBV2
CDR3aa: CASTQGLAGVPPGEQYF
CDR3nt: TGTGCCAGCACCCAGGGGCTAGCGGGAGTTCCCCCGGGCGAGCAGTACTTC

d_gene: TRBD1
abundance: -
j_gene: TRBJ2-7
v_gene: TRBV27
CDR3aa: CASSLSTGVSGEQYF
CDR3nt: TGTGCCAGCAGTTTATCGACAGGGGTGTCGGGTGAGCAGTACTTC

d_gene: TRBD1
abundance: -
j_gene: TRBJ1-4
v_gene: TRBV9
CDR3aa: CASSRRQGGDEKLFF
CDR3nt: TGTGCCAGCAGCAGACGACAGGGAGGTGATGAAAAACTGTTTTTT

d_gene: TRBD2
abundance: -
j_gene: TRBJ2-3
v_gene: TRBV7-9
CDR3aa: CASSPPGLAGVSAQYF
CDR3nt: TGTGCCAGCAGCCCTCCGGGACTAGCGGGAGTATCGGCGCAGTATTTT

d_gene: -
abundance: once
j_gene: TRBJ1-2
v_gene: TRBV6-1
CDR3aa: CASSEVENTEYTF
CDR3nt: TGTGCCAGCAGTGAAGTTGAAAACACAGAGTACACCTTC

d_gene: TRBD2
abundance: -
j_gene: TRBJ2-3
v_gene: TRBV4-1
CDR3aa: CASSHTSGVSYF
CDR3nt: TGCGCCAGCAGCCATACTAGCGGGGTTTCGTATTTT

d_gene: TRBD2
abundance: -
j_gene: TRBJ2-1
v_gene: TRBV7-2
CDR3aa: CASSPSGGVGEQFF
CDR3nt: TGTGCCAGCAGCCCTAGCGGGGGGGTCGGTGAGCAGTTCTTC

d_gene: TRBD2
abundance: -
j_gene: TRBJ2-3
v_gene: TRBV19
CDR3aa: CASGSGQRDTQYF
CDR3nt: TGTGCCAGTGGTAGCGGGCAACGGGATACGCAGTATTTT

d_gene: -
abundance: once
j_gene: TRBJ2-5
v_gene: TRBV6-2/TRBV6-3
CDR3aa: CASSYSSRLRETQYF
CDR3nt: TGTGCCAGCAGTTACTCGAGCCGACTACGAGAGACCCAGTACTTC

d_gene: TRBD1
abundance: few
j_gene: TRBJ1-6
v_gene: TRBV5-4
CDR3aa: CASGGTGGSSPLHF
CDR3nt: TGTGCCAGCGGAGGGACAGGGGGAAGTTCACCCCTCCACTTT

d_gene: -
abundance: -
j_gene: TRBJ2-5
v_gene: TRBV6-4
CDR3aa: CASSPRLRSTETQYF
CDR3nt: TGTGCCAGCAGCCCGCGGTTGAGATCGACAGAGACCCAGTACTTC

d_gene: -
abundance: -
j_gene: TRBJ1-2
v_gene: TRBV4-3
CDR3aa: CASSQALTGNYGYTF
CDR3nt: TGCGCCAGCAGCCAGGCTTTGACAGGAAACTATGGCTACACCTTC

d_gene: -
abundance: -
j_gene: TRBJ2-3
v_gene: TRBV18
CDR3aa: CASSPLPPSETTDTQYF
CDR3nt: TGTGCCAGCTCACCCCTCCCCCCTAGCGAAACCACAGATACGCAGTATTTT

d_gene: TRBD2
abundance: once
j_gene: TRBJ2-4
v_gene: TRBV7-2
CDR3aa: CASSPSGRGTVVAKNIQYF
CDR3nt: TGTGCCAGCAGCCCGTCGGGGAGGGGCACGGTCGTGGCCAAAAACATTCAGTACTTC

d_gene: TRBD1
abundance: -
j_gene: TRBJ1-4
v_gene: TRBV5-1
CDR3aa: CASSLAGGREEKLFF
CDR3nt: TGCGCCAGCAGCTTGGCAGGGGGTCGGGAAGAAAAACTGTTTTTT

d_gene: -
abundance: -
j_gene: TRBJ2-7
v_gene: TRBV21-1
CDR3aa: CASSKGGASGSNDEQYF
CDR3nt: TGTGCCAGCAGCAAGGGGGGGGCTAGCGGGAGTAACGACGAGCAGTACTTC

d_gene: TRBD2
abundance: -
j_gene: TRBJ2-5
v_gene: TRBV6-5
CDR3aa: CASSYTGLAGVKTQYF
CDR3nt: TGTGCCAGCAGTTACACCGGACTAGCGGGAGTCAAGACCCAGTACTTC

d_gene: -
abundance: few
j_gene: TRBJ1-6
v_gene: TRBV9
CDR3aa: CASSVDGNSPLHF
CDR3nt: TGTGCCAGCAGCGTAGACGGGAATTCACCCCTCCACTTT